This T cell receptor beta chain was sequenced during a study of shared clonotypes between healthy human individuals. CDR3 size: 15 residues. Trimming removed 0 bases from V and 4 bases from J, with 11 bases in between. Germline V gene sequence: CDR1 SGDLS, CDR2 YYNGEE. This clone has a single count. TCRdb keeps only in-frame clones here, not all; method: immunoSEQ multiplex PCR. The profile covers hundreds of thousands of clones, with roughly 95% appearing a single time and around 0.097% taken by the ten largest. CD45RO-negative CD8 cells positively selected for CCR7 made up the naive population, which excluded terminally differentiated effector memory CD45RA+ cells.

The sequence was collected from a woman in her 30s in good health. Sample: naive CD8+ T cells sorted from blood. J is TRBJ2-1 and V is TRBV9, with D unresolved. CDR3 loop: CASSVGPGLYNEQFF. In DNA, the CDR3 is TGTGCCAGCAGCGTAGGCCCAGGTTTATACAATGAGCAGTTCTTC.